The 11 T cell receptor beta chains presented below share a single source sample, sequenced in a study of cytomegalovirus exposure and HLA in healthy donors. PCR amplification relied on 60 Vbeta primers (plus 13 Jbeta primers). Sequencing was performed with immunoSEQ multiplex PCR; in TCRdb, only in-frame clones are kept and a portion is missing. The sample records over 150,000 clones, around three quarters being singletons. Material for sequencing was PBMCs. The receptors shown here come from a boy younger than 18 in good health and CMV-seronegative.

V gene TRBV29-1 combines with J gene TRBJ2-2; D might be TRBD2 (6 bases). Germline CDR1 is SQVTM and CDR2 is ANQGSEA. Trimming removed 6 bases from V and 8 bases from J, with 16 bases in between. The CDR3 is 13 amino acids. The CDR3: CSVGVGGGGELFF. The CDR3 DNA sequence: TGCAGCGTGGGGGTCGGGGGAGGAGGGGAGCTGTTTTTT.

The CDR3 DNA is TGTGCCAGTAGTACCCTTGCAGGGGGCTACGAGCAGTACTTC. It codes for CASSTLAGGYEQYF. V gene TRBV19 combines with J gene TRBJ2-7; 7 nucleotides line up with TRBD1. With 4 bases clipped from V and 3 bases from J, the junction kept 6 bases outside the gene matches. This CDR3 comprises 14 residues. Looked up from germline, CDR1 is LNHDA and CDR2 is SQIVND (reference sequence). Looking up the rest from reference TRBV19 and TRBJ2-7 gives the full variable domain: DGGITQSPKYLFRKEGQNVTLSCEQNLNHDAMYWYRQDPGQGLRLIYYSQIVNDFQKGDIAEGYSVSREKKESFPLTVTSAQKNPTAFYLCASSTLAGGYEQYFGPGTRLTVT.

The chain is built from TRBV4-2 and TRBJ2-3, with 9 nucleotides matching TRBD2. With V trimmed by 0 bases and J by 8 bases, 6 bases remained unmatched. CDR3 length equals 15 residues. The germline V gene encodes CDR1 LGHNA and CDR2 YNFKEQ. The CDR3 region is CASSQEVAGAVTQYF. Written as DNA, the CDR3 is TGTGCCAGCAGCCAAGAGGTAGCGGGAGCGGTTACGCAGTATTTT.

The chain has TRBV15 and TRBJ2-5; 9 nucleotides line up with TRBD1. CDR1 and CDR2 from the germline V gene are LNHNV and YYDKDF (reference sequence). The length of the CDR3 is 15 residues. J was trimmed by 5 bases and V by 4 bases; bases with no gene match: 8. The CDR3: CATSMTGGVWETQYF. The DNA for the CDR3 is TGTGCCACCAGCATGACAGGGGGGGTGTGGGAGACCCAGTACTTC.

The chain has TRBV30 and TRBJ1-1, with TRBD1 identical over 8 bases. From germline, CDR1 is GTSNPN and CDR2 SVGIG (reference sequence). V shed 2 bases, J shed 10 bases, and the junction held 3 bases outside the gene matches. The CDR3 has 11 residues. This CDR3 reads CAWSTGTGAFF. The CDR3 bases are TGTGCCTGGAGTACCGGGACAGGAGCTTTCTTT.

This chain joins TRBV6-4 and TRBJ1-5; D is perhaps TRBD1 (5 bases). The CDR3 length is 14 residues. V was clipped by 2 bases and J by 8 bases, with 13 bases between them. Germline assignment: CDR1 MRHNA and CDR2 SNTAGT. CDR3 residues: CASSDQPGSKPQHF. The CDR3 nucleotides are TGTGCCAGCAGTGACCAACCAGGGTCCAAGCCCCAGCATTTT.

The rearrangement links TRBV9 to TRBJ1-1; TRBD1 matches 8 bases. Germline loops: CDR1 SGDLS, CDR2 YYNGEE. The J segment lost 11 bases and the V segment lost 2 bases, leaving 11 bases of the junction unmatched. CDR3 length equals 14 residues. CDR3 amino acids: CASSVGQAASGAFF. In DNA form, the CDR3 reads TGTGCCAGCAGCGTGGGACAGGCTGCCTCGGGTGCTTTCTTT.

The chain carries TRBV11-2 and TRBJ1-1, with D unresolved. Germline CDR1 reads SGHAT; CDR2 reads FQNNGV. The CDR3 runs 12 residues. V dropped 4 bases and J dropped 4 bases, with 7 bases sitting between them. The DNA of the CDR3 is TGTGCCAGCAGCTCGTATAGCACTGAAGCTTTCTTT. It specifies CASSSYSTEAFF.

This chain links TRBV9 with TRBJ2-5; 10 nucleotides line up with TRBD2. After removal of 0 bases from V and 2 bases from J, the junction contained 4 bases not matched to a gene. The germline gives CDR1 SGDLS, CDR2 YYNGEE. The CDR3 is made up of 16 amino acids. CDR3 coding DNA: TGTGCCAGCAGCGTAGTAGCAGCGGGGGGGCAAGAGACCCAGTACTTC. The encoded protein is CASSVVAAGGQETQYF. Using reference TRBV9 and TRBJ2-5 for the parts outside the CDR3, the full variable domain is DSGVTQTPKHLITATGQRVTLRCSPRSGDLSVYWYQQSLDQGLQFLIQYYNGEERAKGNILERFSAQQFPDLHSELNLSSLELGDSALYFCASSVVAAGGQETQYFGPGTRLLVL.

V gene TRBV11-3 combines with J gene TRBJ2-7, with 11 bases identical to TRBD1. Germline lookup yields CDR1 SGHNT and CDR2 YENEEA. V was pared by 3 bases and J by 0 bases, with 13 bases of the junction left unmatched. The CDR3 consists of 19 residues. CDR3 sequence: CASSLRWMAGQGASYEQYF. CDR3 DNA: TGTGCCAGCAGCTTGAGGTGGATGGCCGGACAGGGGGCCTCCTACGAGCAGTACTTC. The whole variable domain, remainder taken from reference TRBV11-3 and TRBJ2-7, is EAGVVQSPRYKIIEKKQPVAFWCNPISGHNTLYWYLQNLGQGPELLIRYENEEAVDDSQLPKDRFSAERLKGVDSTLKIQPAELGDSAVYLCASSLRWMAGQGASYEQYFGPGTRLTVT.

The CDR3 DNA follows: TGTGCCAGCAGTGAATATGCGGGAGATAGCAATCAGCCCCAGCATTTT. Translated: CASSEYAGDSNQPQHF. V is TRBV6-1 and J is TRBJ1-5; D unresolved. Between the trimmed V and J ends, which lost 2 bases and 0 bases, there was a span of 11 bases. The germline V gene has CDR1 MNHNS and CDR2 SASEGT. The CDR3 spans 16 residues.